The next 12 T cell receptor beta chains were all read from a single sample in a study of beta chain features in type 1 diabetes. Findings and caveats of the study: Type 1 diabetes patients had moderately but significantly shorter TCRB CDR3s in all four CD4+ subsets.

What was sequenced were expressed TCRB transcripts, since all of the isolated RNA had been reverse transcribed. Profiled with immunoSEQ multiplex PCR; TCRdb holds only in-frame clones, not every one. The sample consists of 60,000 to 75,000 clones, roughly 50% of them appearing once. Their recognized antigens are unknown. Sequencing was performed on central memory CD4+ T cells from blood. Receptors originate from a man aged 25 to 40 with type 1 diabetes.

This clone was seen a handful of times. The chain uses TRBV30 and TRBJ1-2; D unclear. Germline values: CDR1 GTSNPN, CDR2 SVGIG (reference sequence). Trimming removed 3 bases at V and 5 bases at J, with 16 bases between. The CDR3 runs 14 residues. The CDR3 region is CAWSTPGTLYGYTF. The DNA for the CDR3 is TGTGCCTGGAGCACCCCGGGAACCCTATATGGCTACACCTTC.

This CDR3 reads CASSQGQSTDTQYF. CDR3 coding DNA: TGCGCCAGCAGCCAGGGACAGAGCACAGATACGCAGTATTTT. The V call is TRBV5-1, the J call TRBJ2-3; 7 positions agree with TRBD1. V gave up 4 bases and J gave up 0 bases; unmatched junction bases: 2. The CDR3 is made up of 14 amino acids. Germline loops: CDR1 SGHRS, CDR2 YFSETQ. The full variable domain, completed using reference TRBV5-1 and TRBJ2-3, is KAGVTQTPRYLIKTRGQQVTLSCSPISGHRSVSWYQQTPGQGLQFLFEYFSETQRNKGNFPGRFSGRQFSNSRSEMNVSTLELGDSALYLCASSQGQSTDTQYFGPGTRLTVL.

The chain joins TRBV10-3 to TRBJ2-3; TRBD1 might be the D (6 bases). Germline loops: CDR1 ENHRY, CDR2 SYGVKD. The V and J ends lost 5 bases and 2 bases respectively, with 11 bases between them. The CDR3 extends over 14 amino acids. CDR3 sequence: CAISQGFDTDTQYF. In nucleotides, the CDR3 is TGTGCCATCAGTCAGGGGTTTGACACAGATACGCAGTATTTT.

This clone was recorded only once. The rearrangement links TRBV5-1 to TRBJ1-1; tentatively, D is TRBD1 (6 bases). CDR1 is SGHRS, CDR2 YFSETQ, per germline. V lost 4 bases, J lost 1 base, and 11 bases lay in between. The CDR3 covers 14 residues. DNA for the CDR3: TGCGCCAGCAGCCCCGGGACAACGAACACTGAAGCTTTCTTT. Encoded protein: CASSPGTTNTEAFF.

CDR3 bases: TGTGCCAGCAGCTGGGGACTAGCGGGAGATGGGACCCAGTACTTC. Translation gives CASSWGLAGDGTQYF. V gene TRBV7-2 combines with J gene TRBJ2-5; 14 positions match TRBD2. CDR1 SGHTA and CDR2 FQGNSA come from the germline V gene. J lost 7 bases, V lost 4 bases, and 5 bases had no gene match. This CDR3 is built from 15 residues.

The CDR3 DNA sequence: TGTGCCAGCAGTTACCTACGCACCGGGGAGCTGTTTTTT. Translated: CASSYLRTGELFF. The chain couples TRBV6-5 to TRBJ2-2; no reliable D call. The CDR3 covers 13 residues. Germline CDR1 and CDR2: MNHEY and SVGAGI. Trimming cost V 2 bases and J 4 bases, with 5 bases left between them.

This chain uses TRBV6-5 with TRBJ2-7, with 7 bases fitting TRBD1. J was trimmed by 3 bases and V by 5 bases; bases with no gene match: 4. There are 13 residues in the CDR3. Germline V gene lookup returns CDR1 MNHEY and CDR2 SVGAGI. The DNA for the CDR3 is TGTGCCAGCAGTCCGGACAGGATCTACGAGCAGTACTTC. Translating gives CASSPDRIYEQYF.

V gene TRBV5-6 combines with J gene TRBJ1-2; D not certain. The CDR3 sequence is 15 residues long. Germline CDR1 is SGHDT and CDR2 is YYEEEE. The V end lost 4 bases, the J end lost 0 bases, and 13 bases lay between the germline ends. The CDR3 sequence: CASSLGLISNYGYTF. The CDR3 DNA follows: TGTGCCAGCAGCCTAGGACTGATTTCTAACTATGGCTACACCTTC.

V is TRBV28 and J is TRBJ1-2; a weak D match, TRBD1 (5 bases). V was clipped by 2 bases and J by 4 bases, with 14 bases between them. The V gene's germline CDR1 is MDHEN and CDR2 SYDVKM. The CDR3 runs 15 residues. CDR3 amino acids: CASSLRAAGPYGYTF. In DNA, the CDR3 is TGTGCCAGCAGTTTAAGGGCAGCGGGACCCTATGGCTACACCTTC.

The chain couples TRBV11-2 to TRBJ2-1; 11 bases match TRBD2. CDR1 and CDR2 from the germline V gene are SGHAT and FQNNGV. The CDR3 runs 14 residues. V lost 5 bases and J lost 7; bases outside the gene matches: 4. The CDR3 sequence is CASSPGTSGNEQFF. CDR3 bases: TGTGCCAGCAGCCCAGGGACTAGCGGAAATGAGCAGTTCTTC.

This clone was observed a few times. V gene TRBV6-6 combines with J gene TRBJ1-2, with D maybe TRBD1 (5 bases). The CDR3 is made up of 15 amino acids. Looked up from germline, CDR1 is MNHNY and CDR2 is SVGAGI (reference sequence). V was shortened by 0 bases and J by 8 bases, with 16 bases between the two germline ends. The CDR3 region has the DNA TGTGCCAGCAGTTACTCACGGCAGGGTGAAAGCGGCTACACCTTC. Encoded protein: CASSYSRQGESGYTF.

The chain joins TRBV7-9 to TRBJ2-1; TRBD2 matches at 14 bases. Losses at the gene ends were 4 bases for V and 6 bases for J; bases not matched to a gene: 8. The germline gives CDR1 SEHNR, CDR2 FQNEAQ (reference sequence). The CDR3 is made up of 17 amino acids. The CDR3 DNA is TGTGCCAGCAGCTCAAGAGGACTAGCGGGAGGAATCAATGAGCAGTTCTTC. The encoded protein is CASSSRGLAGGINEQFF.